This T cell receptor beta chain was documented in a study of shared clonotypes between healthy human individuals. For every subset, genomic DNA was evenly distributed across several immunoSEQ plates. Each replicate PCR on the sorted subsets used around 200 ng DNA (around 31,000 T cell genomes). Sequencing was performed with immunoSEQ multiplex PCR; in TCRdb, only in-frame clones are kept and a portion is missing. The sample shows millions of clones, just over 90% of them seen only once. CDR1 and CDR2 from the germline V gene are SGHTA and FQGTGA. The V end was cut by 0 bases, the J end by 1 base, with 3 bases between. The CDR3 consists of 13 residues. The sample holds a few counts of this clone. This CDR3 is also generated by other DNA sequences in the sample. Only CD45RO-negative cells positively selected for CCR7 counted as naive CD8 cells, so terminally differentiated effector memory CD45RA+ cells were excluded.

The sample comprised naive CD8+ T cells from PBMCs. The origin of this receptor is a man younger than 35 in good health. Some clones in this sample may be carry-over from other donors' samples. The chain is built from TRBV7-3 and TRBJ1-1; no clear D gene. CDR3 sequence: CASSLTGNTEAFF. For the CDR3, the DNA is TGTGCCAGCAGCTTAACGGGGAACACTGAAGCTTTCTTT.